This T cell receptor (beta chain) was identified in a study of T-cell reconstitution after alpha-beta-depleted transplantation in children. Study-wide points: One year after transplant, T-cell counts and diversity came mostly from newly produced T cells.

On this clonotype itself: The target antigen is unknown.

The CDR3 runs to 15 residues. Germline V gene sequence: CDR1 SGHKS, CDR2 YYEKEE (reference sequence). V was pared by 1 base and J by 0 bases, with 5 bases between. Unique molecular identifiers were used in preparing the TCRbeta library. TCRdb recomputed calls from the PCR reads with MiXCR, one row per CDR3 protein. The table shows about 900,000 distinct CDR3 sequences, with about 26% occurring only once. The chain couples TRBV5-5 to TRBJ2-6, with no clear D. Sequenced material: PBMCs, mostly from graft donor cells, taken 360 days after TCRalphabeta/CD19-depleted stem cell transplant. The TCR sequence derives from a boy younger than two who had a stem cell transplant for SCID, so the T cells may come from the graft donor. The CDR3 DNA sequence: TGTGCCAGCAGCTTGTCTCCCTCTGGGGCCAACGTCCTGACTTTC. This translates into CASSLSPSGANVLTF.